The 10 T cell receptor beta chains below come from one sample, sequenced in a study of T cells in tuberculosis. Assay used: immunoSEQ multiplex PCR; TCRdb lists only in-frame clones, some missing. The sample lists under 50,000 clones; 95% were seen once. Sequencing was carried out using PBMCs. Source of these receptors: a donor between 10 and 35 years old with latent tuberculosis or without tuberculosis infection.

This chain connects TRBV15 to TRBJ1-5; the D gene is possibly TRBD1 (5 bases). The ends were cut back, 1 base at V and 5 bases at J, with 21 bases in the middle. CDR1 is LNHNV, CDR2 YYDKDF, per germline (reference sequence). The CDR3 is 18 amino acids. The CDR3 coding sequence is TGTGCCACCAGCAGAGGGGAGGGGATGGAGAACGTTGATCAGCCCCAGCATTTT. It is translated as CATSRGEGMENVDQPQHF.

The J gene is TRBJ1-2, the V gene TRBV4-1; 11 bases map to TRBD1. Trimming cost V 0 bases and J 7 bases; bases outside gene matches: 16. Germline CDR1 reads MGHRA; CDR2 reads YSYEKL. The length of the CDR3 is 19 residues. CDR3 nucleotide sequence: TGCGCCAGCAGCCAAGATCTCGGACAGGGGGCGCATGGTCTTTTTGGCTACACCTTC. This gives the protein CASSQDLGQGAHGLFGYTF.

The chain joins TRBV5-1 to TRBJ2-1; 7 bases fit TRBD1. Germline CDR1 SGHRS, CDR2 YFSETQ. CDR3 length equals 18 residues. Trimming at V came to 5 bases and at J to 0 bases, leaving 14 bases not matched to a gene. CDR3 DNA: TGCGCCAGCAGTTGCTATGGGGACAGCCTTTGCTCCTACAATGAGCAGTTCTTC. This gives the protein CASSCYGDSLCSYNEQFF. Supplemented by reference TRBV5-1 and TRBJ2-1, the full variable domain reads KAGVTQTPRYLIKTRGQQVTLSCSPISGHRSVSWYQQTPGQGLQFLFEYFSETQRNKGNFPGRFSGRQFSNSRSEMNVSTLELGDSALYLCASSCYGDSLCSYNEQFFGPGTRLTVL.

The genes are TRBV5-3 and TRBJ2-7, with D uncertain. TRBV5-3 is an ORF for which the function is uncertain. The CDR3 has 16 amino acids. V lost 0 bases and J lost 7, with 20 bases in between. Here the CDR3 reads CARSLGDFTPSWEQYF. As DNA, the CDR3 is TGTGCCAGAAGCTTGGGAGACTTCACTCCTTCTTGGGAGCAGTACTTC.

The chain joins TRBV10-3 to TRBJ1-1, with 9 nucleotides matching TRBD1. V shed 7 bases and J 4 bases; nucleotides not matched to a gene: 4. The CDR3 totals 13 residues. CDR1 ENHRY and CDR2 SYGVKD come from the germline V gene. The CDR3 bases are TGTGCCATCACACAGGGGGCAGGCACTGAAGCTTTCTTT. It is translated as CAITQGAGTEAFF.

This chain joins TRBV30 and TRBJ1-2; D is perhaps TRBD1 (5 bases). From germline, CDR1 is GTSNPN and CDR2 SVGIG (reference sequence). Trimming stripped 3 bases from V and 2 bases from J, with 7 bases between. This CDR3 spans 12 amino acids. The CDR3, as DNA: TGTGCCTGGAGCCCAGGGAACTATGGCTACACCTTC. Amino acid sequence: CAWSPGNYGYTF.

The rearrangement links TRBV7-9 to TRBJ2-5; no firm D call. This CDR3 has 13 amino acids. V lost 4 bases and J 5 bases, leaving 11 bases between the germline ends. CDR1 SEHNR and CDR2 FQNEAQ come from the germline V gene (reference sequence). CDR3 nucleotide sequence: TGTGCCAGCAGCTCGACCCCCGGGGAGACCCAGTACTTC. Protein sequence: CASSSTPGETQYF.

This chain uses TRBV5-1 with TRBJ2-3; the D gene is possibly TRBD2 (7 bases). CDR3 length equals 16 residues. Germline lookup yields CDR1 SGHRS and CDR2 YFSETQ. The ends were cut back, 0 bases at V and 4 bases at J, with 15 bases in the middle. CDR3 residues: CASSLEGGGAPDTQYF. CDR3 nucleotide sequence: TGCGCCAGCAGCTTGGAAGGCGGGGGCGCCCCAGATACGCAGTATTTT.

The chain couples TRBV6-6 to TRBJ2-1; 9 nucleotides agree with TRBD1. The CDR3 consists of 15 residues. Germline CDR1 and CDR2: MNHNY and SVGAGI (reference sequence). The junction had 9 bases not matched to a gene; V was cut back by 8 bases and J by 4 bases. The CDR3 reads CASGRTGQGYNEQFF. CDR3 coding DNA: TGTGCCAGCGGACGTACGGGACAGGGATACAATGAGCAGTTCTTC.

The J gene is TRBJ1-1, the V gene TRBV15, with D perhaps TRBD1 (5 bases). Germline CDR1 reads LNHNV; CDR2 reads YYDKDF (reference sequence). Between the trimmed V and J ends, which lost 3 bases and 10 bases, there was a span of 21 bases. The CDR3 spans 15 residues. DNA for the CDR3: TGTGCCACCAGCAGGGGGGGACCCTCGGAACAATCAGCTTTCTTT. This translates into CATSRGGPSEQSAFF.